The 6 T cell receptor beta chains below were found in one sample sequenced in a study of beta chain features in type 1 diabetes. What was sequenced were expressed TCRB transcripts, since all of the isolated RNA had been reverse transcribed. Some clones are missing from TCRdb's copy, which holds only in-frame ones; the method was immunoSEQ multiplex PCR. The table records hundreds of thousands of clones, 13% to 15% of them present only once. Input material: naive CD4+ T cells from blood. These receptors were obtained from a woman in her 40s in good health.

The CDR3 region is CASSSEPGEETQYF. The CDR3 nucleotides read TGTGCCAGCAGTTCCGAGCCGGGGGAAGAGACCCAGTACTTC. The genes are TRBV5-4 and TRBJ2-5; D is possibly TRBD2 (6 bases). This CDR3 spans 14 amino acids. The V end lost 5 bases, the J end lost 3 bases, and 14 bases lay between the germline ends. Germline CDR1 SGHNT, CDR2 YYREEE (reference sequence).

The gene calls are TRBV7-9 and TRBJ1-2; TRBD1 agrees at 7 bases. The CDR3 runs 15 residues. Looked up from germline, CDR1 is SEHNR and CDR2 is FQNEAQ (reference sequence). Trimming cost V 2 bases and J 0 bases; bases outside gene matches: 3. CDR3 sequence reads: CASSLTGATNYGYTF. The DNA for the CDR3 is TGTGCCAGCAGCTTAACAGGGGCGACTAACTATGGCTACACCTTC.

The gene calls are TRBV11-2 and TRBJ1-5; D perhaps matches TRBD1 (6 bases). The CDR3 runs 17 residues. The germline V gene has CDR1 SGHAT and CDR2 FQNNGV. V shed 0 bases and J shed 3 bases, with 15 bases lying between them. CDR3: CASSLDVSGVNNQPQHF. CDR3 nucleotides: TGTGCCAGCAGCTTAGATGTATCAGGGGTTAACAATCAGCCCCAGCATTTT. The whole variable domain, filled in from reference TRBV11-2 and TRBJ1-5, reads EAGVAQSPRYKIIEKRQSVAFWCNPISGHATLYWYQQILGQGPKLLIQFQNNGVVDDSQLPKDRFSAERLKGVDSTLKIQPAKLEDSAVYLCASSLDVSGVNNQPQHFGDGTRLSIL.

This clone was detected a few times. In nucleotides, the CDR3 is TGCAGCGTTGCCAGGGGGCTCTACGAGCAGTACTTC. Translated, it gives CSVARGLYEQYF. The rearrangement links TRBV29-1 to TRBJ2-7; 8 bases are shared with TRBD1. The CDR3 has 12 amino acids. CDR1 SQVTM and CDR2 ANQGSEA come from the germline V gene. Unmatched junction bases numbered 2, after V lost 4 bases and J lost 3 bases.

At least ten counts were recorded for this clone. The chain is built from TRBV7-9 and TRBJ1-1; 8 bases are shared with TRBD1. The length of the CDR3 is 14 residues. V shed 2 bases and J 4 bases; nucleotides not matched to a gene: 3. CDR1 is SEHNR, CDR2 FQNEAQ, per germline (reference sequence). In DNA form, the CDR3 reads TGTGCCAGCAGCTTACAGGGGGCTGGCACTGAAGCTTTCTTT. It is translated as CASSLQGAGTEAFF.

This clone was found a few times. The chain recombines TRBV4-1 with TRBJ2-7; no clear D. This CDR3 is built from 16 residues. Trimming shortened V by 0 bases and J by 0 bases, and 12 bases separated the two germline ends. CDR1 is MGHRA, CDR2 YSYEKL, per germline. The CDR3 spells CASSQDLAAVSYEQYF. CDR3 nucleotides: TGCGCCAGCAGCCAAGATCTTGCGGCAGTCTCCTACGAGCAGTACTTC.